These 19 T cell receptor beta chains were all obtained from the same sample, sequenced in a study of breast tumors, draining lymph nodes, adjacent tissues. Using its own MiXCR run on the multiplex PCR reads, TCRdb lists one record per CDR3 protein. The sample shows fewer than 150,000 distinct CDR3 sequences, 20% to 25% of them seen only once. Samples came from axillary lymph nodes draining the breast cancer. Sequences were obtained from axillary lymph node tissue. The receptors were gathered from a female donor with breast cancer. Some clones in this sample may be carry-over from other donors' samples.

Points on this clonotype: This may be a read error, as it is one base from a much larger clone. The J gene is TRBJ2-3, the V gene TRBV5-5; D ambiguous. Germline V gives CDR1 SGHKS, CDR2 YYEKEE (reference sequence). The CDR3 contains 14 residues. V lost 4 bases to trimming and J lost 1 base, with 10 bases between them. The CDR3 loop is CASSTTGRTDTQYF. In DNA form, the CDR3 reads TGTGCCAGCAGCACTACCGGACGCACAGATACGCAGTATTTT.

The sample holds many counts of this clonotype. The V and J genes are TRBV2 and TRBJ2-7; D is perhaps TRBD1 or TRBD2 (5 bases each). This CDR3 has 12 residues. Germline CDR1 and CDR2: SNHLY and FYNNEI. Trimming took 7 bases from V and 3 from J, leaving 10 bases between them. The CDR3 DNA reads TGTGCCAGCACGGGACCAAACTACGAGCAGTACTTC. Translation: CASTGPNYEQYF.

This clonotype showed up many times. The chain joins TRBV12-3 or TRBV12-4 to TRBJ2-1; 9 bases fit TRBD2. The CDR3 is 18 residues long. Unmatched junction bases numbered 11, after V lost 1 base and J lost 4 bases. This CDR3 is CASSLGSSGAVRYNEQFF. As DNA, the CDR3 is TGTGCCAGCAGTTTAGGGTCTAGCGGGGCGGTTCGTTACAATGAGCAGTTCTTC.

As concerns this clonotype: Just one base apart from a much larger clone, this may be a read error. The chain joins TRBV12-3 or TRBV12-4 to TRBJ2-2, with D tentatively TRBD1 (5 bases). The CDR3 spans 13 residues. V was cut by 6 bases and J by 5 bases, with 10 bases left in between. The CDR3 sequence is CASRAKGTGELFF. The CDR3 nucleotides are TGTGCCAGCAGGGCTAAGGGGACCGGGGAGCTGTTTTTT.

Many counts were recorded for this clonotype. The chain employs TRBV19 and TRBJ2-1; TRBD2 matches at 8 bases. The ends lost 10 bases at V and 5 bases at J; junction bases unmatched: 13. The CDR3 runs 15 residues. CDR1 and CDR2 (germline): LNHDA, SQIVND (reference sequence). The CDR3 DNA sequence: TGTGCCACCAACCTAGCCCCGGGGGGGAACAATGAGCAGTTCTTC. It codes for CATNLAPGGNNEQFF. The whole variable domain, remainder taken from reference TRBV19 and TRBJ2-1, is DGGITQSPKYLFRKEGQNVTLSCEQNLNHDAMYWYRQDPGQGLRLIYYSQIVNDFQKGDIAEGYSVSREKKESFPLTVTSAQKNPTAFYLCATNLAPGGNNEQFFGPGTRLTVL.

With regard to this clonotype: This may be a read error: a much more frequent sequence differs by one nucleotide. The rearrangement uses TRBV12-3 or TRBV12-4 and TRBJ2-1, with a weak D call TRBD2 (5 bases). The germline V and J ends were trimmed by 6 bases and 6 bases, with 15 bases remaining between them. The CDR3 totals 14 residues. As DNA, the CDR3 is TGTGCCAGCAGCATATTACTAGACCGCAATGAGCAGTTCTTC. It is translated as CASSILLDRNEQFF.

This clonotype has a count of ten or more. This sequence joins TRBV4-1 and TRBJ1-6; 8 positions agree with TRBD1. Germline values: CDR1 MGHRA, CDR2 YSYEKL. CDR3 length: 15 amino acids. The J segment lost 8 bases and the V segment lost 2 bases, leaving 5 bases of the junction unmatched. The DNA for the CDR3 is TGCGCCAGCAGCCAACGACAGGGGCTAGATTCACCCCTCCACTTT. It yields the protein CASSQRQGLDSPLHF.

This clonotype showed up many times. In nucleotides, the CDR3 is TGCAGTGCTGAGCCGCGGGAGGGCAATGAGCAGTTCTTC. Translated: CSAEPREGNEQFF. The chain couples TRBV20-1 to TRBJ2-1; 9 nucleotides match TRBD2. The germline V gene encodes CDR1 DFQATT and CDR2 SNEGSKA (reference sequence). Trimming removed 5 bases from V and 6 bases from J; junction bases left unmatched: 5. The CDR3 consists of 13 residues.

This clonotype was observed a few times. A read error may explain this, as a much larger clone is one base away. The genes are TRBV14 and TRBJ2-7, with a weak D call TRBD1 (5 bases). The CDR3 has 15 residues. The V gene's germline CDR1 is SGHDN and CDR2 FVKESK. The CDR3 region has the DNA TGTGCCAGCGGCCAAGATATCTCCCAGGGCTACGAGCAGTACTTC. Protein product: CASGQDISQGYEQYF.

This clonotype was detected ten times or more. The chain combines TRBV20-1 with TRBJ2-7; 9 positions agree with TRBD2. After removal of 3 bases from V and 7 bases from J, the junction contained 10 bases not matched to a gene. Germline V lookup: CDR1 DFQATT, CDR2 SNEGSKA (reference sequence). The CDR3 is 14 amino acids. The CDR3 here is CSARVPLAGREQYF. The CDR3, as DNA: TGCAGTGCTAGGGTCCCGCTAGCGGGGCGGGAGCAGTACTTC.

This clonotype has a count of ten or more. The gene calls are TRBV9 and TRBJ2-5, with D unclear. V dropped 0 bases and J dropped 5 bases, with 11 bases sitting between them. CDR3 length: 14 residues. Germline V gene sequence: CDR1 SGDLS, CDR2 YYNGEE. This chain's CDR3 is CASSVEVSGETQYF. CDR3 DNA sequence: TGTGCCAGCAGCGTAGAGGTCTCCGGCGAGACCCAGTACTTC.

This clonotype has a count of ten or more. CDR3 nucleotide sequence: TGTGCCAGCAGCCCCATCGGACTCTATGAGCAGTTCTTC. Its protein product is CASSPIGLYEQFF. This chain uses TRBV7-9 with TRBJ2-1; D perhaps matches TRBD2 (5 bases). The length of the CDR3 is 13 residues. Germline V gene data show CDR1 as SEHNR and CDR2 as FQNEAQ (reference sequence). V was pared by 5 bases and J by 8 bases, with 13 bases between.

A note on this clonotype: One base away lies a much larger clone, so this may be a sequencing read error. The CDR3 DNA follows: TGTGCCAGCAGCTTAGAGCGGGGACTAGCGCCGGAGACCCAGTACTTC. It translates to CASSLERGLAPETQYF. The rearrangement links TRBV11-2 to TRBJ2-5; 10 nucleotides agree with TRBD2. Germline assignment: CDR1 SGHAT and CDR2 FQNNGV. This CDR3 spans 16 amino acids. Unmatched junction bases numbered 6, after V lost 0 bases and J lost 5 bases. Complete variable domain (other parts from reference TRBV11-2 and TRBJ2-5): EAGVAQSPRYKIIEKRQSVAFWCNPISGHATLYWYQQILGQGPKLLIQFQNNGVVDDSQLPKDRFSAERLKGVDSTLKIQPAKLEDSAVYLCASSLERGLAPETQYFGPGTRLLVL.

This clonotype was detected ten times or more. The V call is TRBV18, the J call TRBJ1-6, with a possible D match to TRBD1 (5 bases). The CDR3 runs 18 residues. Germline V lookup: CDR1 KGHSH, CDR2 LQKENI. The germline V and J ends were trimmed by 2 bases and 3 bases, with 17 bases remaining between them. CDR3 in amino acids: CASSPKTAVVYYNSPLHF. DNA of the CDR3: TGTGCCAGCTCACCAAAGACAGCCGTGGTCTACTATAATTCACCCCTCCACTTT.

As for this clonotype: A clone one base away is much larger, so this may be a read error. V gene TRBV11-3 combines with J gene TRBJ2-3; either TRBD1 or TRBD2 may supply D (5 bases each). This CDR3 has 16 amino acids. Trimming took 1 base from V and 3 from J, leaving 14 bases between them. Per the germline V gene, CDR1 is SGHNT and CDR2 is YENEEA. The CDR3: CASSLGGDGRTDTQYF. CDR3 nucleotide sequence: TGTGCCAGCAGCTTAGGAGGGGACGGTCGGACAGATACGCAGTATTTT.

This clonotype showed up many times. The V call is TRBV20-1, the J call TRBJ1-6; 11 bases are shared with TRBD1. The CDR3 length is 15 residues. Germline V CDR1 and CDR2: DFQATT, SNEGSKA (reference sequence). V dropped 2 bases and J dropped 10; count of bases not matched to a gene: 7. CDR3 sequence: CSARIWGQGDSPLHF. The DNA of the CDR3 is TGCAGTGCTAGAATCTGGGGACAGGGGGACTCACCCCTCCACTTT.

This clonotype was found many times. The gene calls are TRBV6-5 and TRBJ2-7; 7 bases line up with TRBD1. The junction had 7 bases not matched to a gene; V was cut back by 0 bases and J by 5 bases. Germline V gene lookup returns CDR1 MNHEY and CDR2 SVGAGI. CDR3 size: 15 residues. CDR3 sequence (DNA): TGTGCCAGCAGTTACTCCCGACAGGGTCTGGACGAGCAGTACTTC. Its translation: CASSYSRQGLDEQYF.

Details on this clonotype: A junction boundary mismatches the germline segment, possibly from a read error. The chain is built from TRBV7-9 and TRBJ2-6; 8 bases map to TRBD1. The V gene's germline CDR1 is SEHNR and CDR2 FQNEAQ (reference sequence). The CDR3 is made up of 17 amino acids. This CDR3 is CASSMGQDISRANVLTF. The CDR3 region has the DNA TGTGCCAGCAGCATGGGACAGGACATCTCTAGGGCCAACGTCCTGACTTTC.

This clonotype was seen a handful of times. CDR3 DNA: TGTGCCTGGAGTGTATTGCGGACCGGGGAGCTGTTTTTT. It encodes CAWSVLRTGELFF. The chain recombines TRBV30 with TRBJ2-2, with D hard to call. This CDR3 has 13 amino acids. Germline V gene data show CDR1 as GTSNPN and CDR2 as SVGIG (reference sequence). Trimming pared 0 bases from V and 5 bases from J, leaving 7 bases between.